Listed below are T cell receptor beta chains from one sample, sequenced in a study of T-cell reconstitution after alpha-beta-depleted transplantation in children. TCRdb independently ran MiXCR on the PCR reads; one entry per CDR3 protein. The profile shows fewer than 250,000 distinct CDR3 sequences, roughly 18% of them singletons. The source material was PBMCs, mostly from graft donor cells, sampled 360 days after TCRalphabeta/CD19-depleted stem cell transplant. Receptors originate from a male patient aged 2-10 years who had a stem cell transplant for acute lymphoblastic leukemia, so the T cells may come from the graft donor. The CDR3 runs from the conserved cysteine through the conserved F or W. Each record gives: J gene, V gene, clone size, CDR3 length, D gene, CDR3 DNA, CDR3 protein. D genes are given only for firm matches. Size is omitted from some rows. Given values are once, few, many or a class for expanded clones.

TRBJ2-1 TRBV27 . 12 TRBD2 TGTGCCAGCACCAATATCGGGGGGAGGCTGTTCTTC CASTNIGGRLFF
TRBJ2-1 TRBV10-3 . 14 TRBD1 TGTGCCATCAAAATAACAGGGGCGGACAATGAGCAGTTCTTC CAIKITGADNEQFF
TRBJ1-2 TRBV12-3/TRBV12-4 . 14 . TGTGCCAGCAGTTTTTGGGGTTCTAACTATGGCTACACCTTC CASSFWGSNYGYTF
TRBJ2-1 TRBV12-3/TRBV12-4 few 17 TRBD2 TGTGCCAGCAGTTCCCTCGGGACTACCAGCTCCTACAATGAGCAGTTCTTC CASSSLGTTSSYNEQFF
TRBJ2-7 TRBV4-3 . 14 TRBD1 TGCGCCAGCAGCCAATACAGGGGCTCCTACGAGCAGTACTTC CASSQYRGSYEQYF
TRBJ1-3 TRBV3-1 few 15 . TGTGCCAGCAGCCAGGAAGGACAGCTCCTAGGGACCATATATTTT CASSQEGQLLGTIYF
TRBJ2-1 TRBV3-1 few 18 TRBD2 TGTGCCAGCAGCTCACACTCCGGGGGGCCGAGACTAGCGGGGTTTTGGTTCTTC CASSSHSGGPRLAGFWFF
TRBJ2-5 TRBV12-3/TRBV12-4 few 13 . TGTGCCAGCAGTCCCGAATTTCAAGAGACCCAGTACTTC CASSPEFQETQYF
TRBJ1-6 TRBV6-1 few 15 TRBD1 TGTGCCAGCAGTAGAGGGCCAGGGGGAAATTCACCCCTCCACTTT CASSRGPGGNSPLHF
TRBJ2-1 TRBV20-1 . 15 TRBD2 TGCAGTGCTAGACCTCCTAGCGGGAGTGCTAATGAGCAGTTCTTC CSARPPSGSANEQFF
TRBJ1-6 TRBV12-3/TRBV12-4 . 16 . TGTGCCAGCAGTACACCAGCGAGCTCCTATAATTCACCCCTCCACTTT CASSTPASSYNSPLHF
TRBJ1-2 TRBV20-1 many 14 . TGCAGTGCTAGACCCGGACAGTTGAACTATGGCTACACCTTC CSARPGQLNYGYTF
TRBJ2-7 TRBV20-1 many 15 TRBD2 TGCAGTGCACAGACTAGCGGGTCTCAGGTCTACGAGCAGTACTTC CSAQTSGSQVYEQYF
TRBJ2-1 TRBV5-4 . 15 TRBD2 TGTGCCAGCAGCTTGGTGATAGCGGGGGGCGCTGAGCAGTTCTTC CASSLVIAGGAEQFF
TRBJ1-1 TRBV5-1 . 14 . TGCGCCAGCAGCCCGGGGGGGATTACGACTGAAGCTTTCTTT CASSPGGITTEAFF
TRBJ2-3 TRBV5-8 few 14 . TGTGCCAGCAGCCCCCCCGGGGCCCCAGATACGCAGTATTTT CASSPPGAPDTQYF
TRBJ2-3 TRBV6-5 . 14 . TGTGCCAGCAGTTACTTCGGGACCACAGATACGCAGTATTTT CASSYFGTTDTQYF
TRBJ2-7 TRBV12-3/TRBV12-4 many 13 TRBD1 TGTGCCAGCAGTCTAGACAGGGGCGACGAGCAGTACTTC CASSLDRGDEQYF
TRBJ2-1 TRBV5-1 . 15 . TGCGCCAGCAGCTTGGATGGGACGGACTACAATGAGCAGTTCTTC CASSLDGTDYNEQFF
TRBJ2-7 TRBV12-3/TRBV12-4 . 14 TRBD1 TGTGCCAGCAGTTTCGACAGGGTTCGGTATGAGCAGTACTTC CASSFDRVRYEQYF
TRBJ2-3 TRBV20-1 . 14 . TGCAGTGCAATGAAGCGTTTACTCACAGATACGCAGTATTTT CSAMKRLLTDTQYF
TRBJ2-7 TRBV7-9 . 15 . TGTGCCAGCAGCCCTGATGGGTTAGCGACCTACGAGCAGTACTTC CASSPDGLATYEQYF
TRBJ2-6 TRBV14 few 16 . TGTGCCAGCAGATCGGGCCTCCGCGGTGGGGCCAACGTCCTGACTTTC CASRSGLRGGANVLTF
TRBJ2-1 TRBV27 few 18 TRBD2 TGTGCCAGCAGCAAAACCCCCCCCTTAGCGGGGGGAATCAATGAGCAGTTCTTC CASSKTPPLAGGINEQFF
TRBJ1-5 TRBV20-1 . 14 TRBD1 TGCAGTGCTACCCGGGACAGTAGCAATCAGCCCCAGCATTTT CSATRDSSNQPQHF
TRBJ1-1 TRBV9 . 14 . TGTGCCAGCAGCGTACCAATGAGGCAGACTGAAGCTTTCTTT CASSVPMRQTEAFF
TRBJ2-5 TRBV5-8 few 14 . TGTGCCAGCAGCTTGGGACAGGCGAGGGGGACCCAGTACTTC CASSLGQARGTQYF
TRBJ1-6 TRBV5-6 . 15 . TGTGCCAGCAGCTTCAAGCGGCAGGGAAATTCACCCCTCCACTTT CASSFKRQGNSPLHF
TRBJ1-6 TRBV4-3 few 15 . TGCGCCAGCAGCCAAGATCGCGCCAGGAATTCACCCCTCCACTTT CASSQDRARNSPLHF
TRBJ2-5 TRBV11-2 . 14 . TGTGCCAGCAGCCCAGGTGGGCCCAGGGAGACCCAGTACTTC CASSPGGPRETQYF
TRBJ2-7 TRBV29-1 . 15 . TGCAGCGTTGGTGGCCGCCGGGACGGCACCTACGAGCAGTACTTC CSVGGRRDGTYEQYF
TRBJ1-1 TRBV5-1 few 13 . TGCGCCAGCAGCTTCGTTGCGAACACTGAAGCTTTCTTT CASSFVANTEAFF
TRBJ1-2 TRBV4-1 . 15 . TGCGCCAGCAGCCAACCGAGGGACACTGACTATGGCTACACCTTC CASSQPRDTDYGYTF
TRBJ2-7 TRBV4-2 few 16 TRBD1 TGTGCCAGCAGCCGGGGCGGACAGGGCCTTTCTTACGAGCAGTACTTC CASSRGGQGLSYEQYF
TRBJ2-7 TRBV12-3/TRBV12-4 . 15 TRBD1 TGTGCCAGCAGACGAACAGGGGGCGGCTCCTACGAGCAGTACTTC CASRRTGGGSYEQYF
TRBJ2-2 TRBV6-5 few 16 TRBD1 TGTGCCAGCAGTTACTGGGGACAGGGGGACACCGGGGAGCTGTTTTTT CASSYWGQGDTGELFF
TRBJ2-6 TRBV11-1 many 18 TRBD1 TGTGCCAGCAGCTTATTAGGGACAGGATCATCTGGGGCCAACGTCCTGACTTTC CASSLLGTGSSGANVLTF
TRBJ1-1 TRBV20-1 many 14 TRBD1 TGCAGTGCCAGGAGGACAGGGATGAACACTGAAGCTTTCTTT CSARRTGMNTEAFF
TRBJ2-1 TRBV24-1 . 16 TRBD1 TGTGCCACCAGTGAGGCCGGGACAGGGACTGCTAATGAGCAGTTCTTC CATSEAGTGTANEQFF
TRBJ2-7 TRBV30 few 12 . TGTGCCTGGAGTGTAGGGACCTACGAGCAGTACTTC CAWSVGTYEQYF
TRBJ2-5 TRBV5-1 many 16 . TGCGCCAGCAGCCTTGACGCTGGGGGGGCCTGGGAGACCCAGTACTTC CASSLDAGGAWETQYF
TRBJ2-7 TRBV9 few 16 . TGTGCCAGCAGCGTAACCTCAGGGACTGGCTCCTACGAGCAGTACTTC CASSVTSGTGSYEQYF
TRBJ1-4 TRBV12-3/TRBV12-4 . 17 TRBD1 TGTGCCAGCAGTCCTTCCAACAGGGGGCCTTCCGGTGAAAAACTGTTTTTT CASSPSNRGPSGEKLFF
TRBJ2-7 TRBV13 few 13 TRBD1 TGTGCCAGCAGAGCGGGACAGGGTTACGAGCAGTACTTC CASRAGQGYEQYF
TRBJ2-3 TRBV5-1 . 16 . TGCGCCAGCAGCTTGGAGGGTCGTGATGGCACAGATACGCAGTATTTT CASSLEGRDGTDTQYF